The 23 T cell receptor beta chains below come from one sample, sequenced in a study of beta chain features in type 1 diabetes. Study-wide findings and caveats: Within each of all four CD4+ subsets, Type 1 diabetes patients had TCRB CDR3s that were moderately but significantly shorter.

These TCRs are of unknown antigen specificity. As every portion of the isolated RNA was reverse transcribed, the sequencing read expressed TCRB transcripts. TCRdb keeps only in-frame clones here, not all; method: immunoSEQ multiplex PCR. The sample has some 350,000 clones; around a tenth are singletons. Sequencing used central memory CD4+ T cells from blood. The receptors come from a man aged 30 to 45 with type 1 diabetes.

The V call is TRBV5-1, the J call TRBJ1-1; 8 bases align to TRBD1. Germline V lookup: CDR1 SGHRS, CDR2 YFSETQ. The junction had 7 bases not matched to a gene; V was cut back by 0 bases and J by 6 bases. This CDR3 contains 15 residues. The CDR3 DNA reads TGCGCCAGCAGCTTGGCCGAACAGGGGGGCTCTGAAGCTTTCTTT. Translating it yields CASSLAEQGGSEAFF.

In this sample, this clone turned up many times. V and J are TRBV7-2 and TRBJ2-7; 11 bases line up with TRBD1. Unmatched junction bases numbered 2, after V lost 0 bases and J lost 4 bases. The CDR3 has 15 amino acids. Germline V gene data show CDR1 as SGHTA and CDR2 as FQGNSA. In DNA form, the CDR3 reads TGTGCCAGCAGCTTAGCGGGACAGGGGGTTTACGAGCAGTACTTC. Protein: CASSLAGQGVYEQYF. Using reference TRBV7-2 and TRBJ2-7 for the parts outside the CDR3, the full variable domain is GAGVSQSPSNKVTEKGKDVELRCDPISGHTALYWYRQSLGQGLEFLIYFQGNSAPDKSGLPSDRFSAERTGGSVSTLTIQRTQQEDSAVYLCASSLAGQGVYEQYFGPGTRLTVT.

V gene TRBV18 combines with J gene TRBJ2-1; D is tentatively TRBD1 or TRBD2 (6 bases each). V was cut by 4 bases and J by 10 bases, with 17 bases left in between. The germline V gene has CDR1 KGHSH and CDR2 LQKENI. CDR3 length: 14 amino acids. CDR3 residues: CASSLQGGAREQFF. As DNA, the CDR3 is TGTGCCAGCTCACTACAGGGCGGGGCGCGGGAGCAGTTCTTC. The complete variable domain, with remaining parts taken from reference TRBV18 and TRBJ2-1, reads NAGVMQNPRHLVRRRGQEARLRCSPMKGHSHVYWYRQLPEEGLKFMVYLQKENIIDESGMPKERFSAEFPKEGPSILRIQQVVRGDSAAYFCASSLQGGAREQFFGPGTRLTVL.

This clone has only a few counts. The rearrangement joins TRBV19 to TRBJ2-7; TRBD1 matches at 9 bases. V gave up 5 bases and J gave up 2 bases; unmatched junction bases: 4. Germline CDR1 LNHDA, CDR2 SQIVND (reference sequence). This CDR3 region has 14 residues. The DNA of the CDR3 is TGTGCCAGTAGTGGGGACAGGGAGCCCTACGAGCAGTACTTC. This sequence encodes CASSGDREPYEQYF. Full variable domain (outside the CDR3, taken from reference TRBV19 and TRBJ2-7): DGGITQSPKYLFRKEGQNVTLSCEQNLNHDAMYWYRQDPGQGLRLIYYSQIVNDFQKGDIAEGYSVSREKKESFPLTVTSAQKNPTAFYLCASSGDREPYEQYFGPGTRLTVT.

The chain carries TRBV18 and TRBJ1-5; 8 nucleotides match TRBD1. Germline loops: CDR1 KGHSH, CDR2 LQKENI. J lost 6 bases, V lost 3 bases, and 10 bases had no gene match. This CDR3 has 16 residues. The CDR3 DNA reads TGTGCCAGCTCACCTTACACGACAGGGGAGGGTCAGCCCCAGCATTTT. This gives the protein CASSPYTTGEGQPQHF. Full variable domain (missing parts from reference TRBV18 and TRBJ1-5): NAGVMQNPRHLVRRRGQEARLRCSPMKGHSHVYWYRQLPEEGLKFMVYLQKENIIDESGMPKERFSAEFPKEGPSILRIQQVVRGDSAAYFCASSPYTTGEGQPQHFGDGTRLSIL.

This clone was detected a few times. The chain employs TRBV18 and TRBJ2-1; tentatively, D is TRBD1 (5 bases). The V gene's germline CDR1 is KGHSH and CDR2 LQKENI. V was clipped by 2 bases and J by 2 bases, with 10 bases between them. This CDR3 has 15 amino acids. CDR3 sequence: CASSPMAGPYNEQFF. The CDR3 DNA is TGTGCCAGCTCACCAATGGCAGGGCCCTACAATGAGCAGTTCTTC. The variable domain in full, completed from reference TRBV18 and TRBJ2-1, reads NAGVMQNPRHLVRRRGQEARLRCSPMKGHSHVYWYRQLPEEGLKFMVYLQKENIIDESGMPKERFSAEFPKEGPSILRIQQVVRGDSAAYFCASSPMAGPYNEQFFGPGTRLTVL.

This clone occurred a few times. The same CDR3 is also encoded by other DNA sequences in this sample. The chain employs TRBV4-1 and TRBJ2-4; D perhaps matches TRBD1 (6 bases). V was shortened by 0 bases and J by 7 bases, with 7 bases between the two germline ends. This CDR3 is 13 amino acids long. The germline V gene encodes CDR1 MGHRA and CDR2 YSYEKL. CDR3 nucleotides: TGCGCCAGCAGCCAAGATAGGGGGAACATTCAGTACTTC. It yields the protein CASSQDRGNIQYF.

This sequence joins TRBV14 and TRBJ2-7; tentative D call: TRBD2 (6 bases). The CDR3 runs to 16 residues. Germline lookup yields CDR1 SGHDN and CDR2 FVKESK. The V end lost 3 bases, the J end lost 1 base, and 16 bases lay between the germline ends. The CDR3 region is CASSHHFTAGSYEQYF. The CDR3 nucleotides are TGTGCCAGCAGCCATCACTTTACAGCGGGTTCCTACGAGCAGTACTTC. The complete variable domain, with remaining parts taken from reference TRBV14 and TRBJ2-7, reads EAGVTQFPSHSVIEKGQTVTLRCDPISGHDNLYWYRRVMGKEIKFLLHFVKESKQDESGMPNNRFLAERTGGTYSTLKVQPAELEDSGVYFCASSHHFTAGSYEQYFGPGTRLTVT.

The table lists this clone with a few counts. V usage is TRBV6-5 and J usage is TRBJ1-4, with a weak D call TRBD1 (5 bases). The V and J ends lost 0 bases and 7 bases respectively, with 15 bases between them. The length of the CDR3 is 16 residues. CDR1 is MNHEY and CDR2 is SVGAGI in the germline V gene. The chain's CDR3 is CASSYSPTATIEKLFF. DNA for the CDR3: TGTGCCAGCAGTTACTCGCCGACAGCAACGATTGAAAAACTGTTTTTT.

The rearrangement joins TRBV18 to TRBJ2-7; TRBD1 agrees at 9 bases. The CDR3 consists of 14 residues. Germline CDR1 and CDR2: KGHSH and LQKENI. J lost 3 bases, V lost 5 bases, and 5 bases had no gene match. CDR3 region: CASSKNRGHYEQYF. CDR3 bases: TGTGCCAGCTCAAAGAACAGGGGGCACTACGAGCAGTACTTC. The entire variable domain, with the rest obtained from reference TRBV18 and TRBJ2-7, is as follows: NAGVMQNPRHLVRRRGQEARLRCSPMKGHSHVYWYRQLPEEGLKFMVYLQKENIIDESGMPKERFSAEFPKEGPSILRIQQVVRGDSAAYFCASSKNRGHYEQYFGPGTRLTVT.

This clone has only a few counts. The chain has TRBV28 and TRBJ1-1, with D maybe TRBD1 (6 bases). Deletions cut 9 bases from V and 6 bases from J, with 11 bases between. The CDR3 totals 11 residues. Germline CDR1 MDHEN, CDR2 SYDVKM. CDR3 sequence reads: CASSRQAEAFF. CDR3 DNA: TGTGCCAGTTCCAGACAGGCTGAAGCTTTCTTT.

The sample holds a few counts of this clone. Other DNA sequences in this specimen translate into the identical CDR3. The rearrangement uses TRBV29-1 and TRBJ1-3, with no clear D. CDR1 is SQVTM, CDR2 ANQGSEA, per germline. Trimming took 5 bases from V and 3 from J, leaving 5 bases between them. The CDR3 is made up of 11 amino acids. CDR3 protein: CSVRSGNTIYF. CDR3 DNA sequence: TGCAGCGTTCGAAGTGGAAACACCATATATTTT.

Only a few counts were recorded for this clone. At one boundary the junction diverges from the germline segment, which might be a read error. This sequence joins TRBV6-6 and TRBJ2-3; 7 positions agree with TRBD1. This CDR3 is 13 amino acids long. The germline V gene encodes CDR1 MNHNY and CDR2 SVGAGI (reference sequence). This CDR3 is CAISLQGRDTQYF. In DNA, the CDR3 is TGTGCCATCAGTTTACAGGGGCGGGATACGCAGTATTTT.

This clone showed up just a few times. The chain links TRBV15 to TRBJ1-2; no clear D gene. This CDR3 region has 15 residues. The germline CDR1 and CDR2 sequences are LNHNV and YYDKDF (reference sequence). V lost 1 base, J lost 0 bases, and 9 bases lay in between. The CDR3 here is CATSRGSSANYGYTF. For the CDR3, the DNA is TGTGCCACCAGCAGAGGGTCGAGCGCTAACTATGGCTACACCTTC.

This clone was counted between two and nine times. J is TRBJ1-5 and V is TRBV4-2, with 8 bases identical to TRBD1. After removal of 3 bases from V and 5 bases from J, the junction contained 9 bases not matched to a gene. Germline CDR1 LGHNA, CDR2 YNFKEQ. The CDR3 runs 16 residues. Written as DNA, the CDR3 is TGTGCCAGCAGCCACCTCGGGACAGGCGATCATCAGCCCCAGCATTTT. As protein: CASSHLGTGDHQPQHF.

The chain has TRBV6-6 and TRBJ2-3; 9 bases map to TRBD1. CDR1 and CDR2 (germline): MNHNY, SVGAGI (reference sequence). The CDR3 contains 16 residues. V was clipped by 5 bases and J by 0 bases; unmatched bases: 6. CDR3 bases: TGTGCCAGCAGTCCAAGACAGGGGGTGAGCACAGATACGCAGTATTTT. Translating it yields CASSPRQGVSTDTQYF.

This chain joins TRBV7-9 and TRBJ2-7; D tentatively reads TRBD1 or TRBD2 (5 bases each). Germline-derived CDR1 and CDR2 are SEHNR and FQNEAQ (reference sequence). Between the trimmed V and J ends, which lost 1 base and 4 bases, there was a span of 14 bases. CDR3 size: 15 residues. The CDR3 is CASSLVPERGYEQYF. In DNA, the CDR3 is TGTGCCAGCAGCTTAGTACCCGAGAGGGGTTACGAGCAGTACTTC.

This clone has more than one count but fewer than ten. This chain connects TRBV7-3 to TRBJ2-5, with D unresolved. The CDR3 runs 13 residues. The V and J ends lost 5 bases and 2 bases respectively, with 9 bases between them. CDR1 is SGHTA, CDR2 FQGTGA, per germline. This chain's CDR3 is CASSLSNQETQYF. The CDR3, as DNA: TGTGCCAGCAGCCTTTCTAATCAAGAGACCCAGTACTTC.

This clone has only a few counts. The gene calls are TRBV28 and TRBJ1-1; D remains ambiguous. The V end lost 6 bases, the J end lost 4 bases, and 15 bases lay between the germline ends. The length of the CDR3 is 14 residues. The germline V gene encodes CDR1 MDHEN and CDR2 SYDVKM. The CDR3 loop is CASRTGKTLTEAFF. CDR3 DNA: TGTGCCAGCAGAACCGGGAAGACCCTCACTGAAGCTTTCTTT.

This clone was seen repeatedly, ten times or more. This chain links TRBV7-9 with TRBJ2-1, with D perhaps given as TRBD1 or TRBD2 (5 bases each). The CDR3 has 15 residues. The germline CDR1 and CDR2 sequences are SEHNR and FQNEAQ (reference sequence). V lost 2 bases to trimming and J lost 6 bases, with 14 bases between them. The CDR3, as DNA: TGTGCCAGCAGCTTACTAAGCGAGGGGAGCAATGAGCAGTTCTTC. Protein product: CASSLLSEGSNEQFF.

This chain connects TRBV2 to TRBJ2-1; D possibly matches TRBD1 or TRBD2 (5 bases each). Trimming removed 7 bases at V and 6 bases at J, with 13 bases between. CDR1 is SNHLY, CDR2 FYNNEI, per germline. The CDR3 sequence is 13 residues long. As DNA, the CDR3 is TGTGCCAGCACGGGACGCCTAGGCAATGAGCAGTTCTTC. Its translation is CASTGRLGNEQFF.

This clone occurred many times. The chain uses TRBV5-6 and TRBJ2-4, with D possibly being TRBD1 (5 bases). CDR1 is SGHDT and CDR2 is YYEEEE in the germline V gene. The CDR3 runs 16 residues. Trimming removed 4 bases at V and 0 bases at J, with 14 bases between. Here the CDR3 DNA reads TGTGCCAGCAGCCGGCTCAGGGATCTAGCCAAAAACATTCAGTACTTC. Translated, it gives CASSRLRDLAKNIQYF.

This clone has more than one count but fewer than ten. This sequence joins TRBV23-1 and TRBJ2-7; D perhaps matches TRBD1 (6 bases). TRBV23-1 is an ORF; its function is uncertain. V shed 8 bases and J shed 0 bases, with 11 bases lying between them. The CDR3 runs 13 residues. CDR3 sequence reads: CASGGSYSYEQYF. CDR3 coding DNA: TGCGCCAGCGGGGGCTCCTACTCCTACGAGCAGTACTTC.